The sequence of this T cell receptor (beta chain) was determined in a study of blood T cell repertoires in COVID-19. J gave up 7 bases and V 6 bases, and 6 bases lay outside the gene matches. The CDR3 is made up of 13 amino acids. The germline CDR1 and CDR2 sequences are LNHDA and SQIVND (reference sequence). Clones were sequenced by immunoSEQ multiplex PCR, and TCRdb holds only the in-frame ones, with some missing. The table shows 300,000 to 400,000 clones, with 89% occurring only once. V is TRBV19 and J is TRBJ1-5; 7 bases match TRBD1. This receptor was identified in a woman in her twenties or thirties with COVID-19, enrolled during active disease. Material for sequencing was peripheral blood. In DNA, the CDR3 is TGTGCCAGTAGCGACAGGGTTGGACAGCCCCAGCATTTT. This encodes CASSDRVGQPQHF. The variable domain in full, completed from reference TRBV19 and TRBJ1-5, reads DGGITQSPKYLFRKEGQNVTLSCEQNLNHDAMYWYRQDPGQGLRLIYYSQIVNDFQKGDIAEGYSVSREKKESFPLTVTSAQKNPTAFYLCASSDRVGQPQHFGDGTRLSIL.